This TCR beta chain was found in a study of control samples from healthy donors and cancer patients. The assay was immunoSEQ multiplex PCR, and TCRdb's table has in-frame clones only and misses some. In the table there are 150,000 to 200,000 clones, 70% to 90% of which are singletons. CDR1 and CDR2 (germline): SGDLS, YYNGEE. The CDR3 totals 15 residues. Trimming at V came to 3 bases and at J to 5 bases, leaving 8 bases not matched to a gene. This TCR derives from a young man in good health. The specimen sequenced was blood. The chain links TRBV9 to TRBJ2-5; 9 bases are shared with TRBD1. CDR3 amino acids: CASSERQGVMETQYF. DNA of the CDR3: TGTGCCAGCAGCGAAAGACAGGGGGTGATGGAGACCCAGTACTTC.